This T cell receptor beta chain stems from a study of spatial heterogeneity in lung cancer (dated by TCRdb to about 2019). As for the study more broadly: More beta-chain than alpha-chain transcripts were consistently detected, likely reflecting higher beta-chain transcript abundance. In tumor regions, TCR transcript counts showed a strong correlation with a T cell transcriptional module score derived from matched bulk RNA-seq. In the raw uncorrected reads, each unique combination of TCR and UMI appeared more than ten times on average. In non-small cell lung cancer, the study quantitatively compared TCR alpha and beta repertoires across several tumor regions, matched nontumor lung, and blood. Nonsynonymous mutation counts, determined by whole-exome sequencing of tumor tissue, were related to features of the TCR repertoire. At surgery, some 200 tumor regions, roughly 63 matched nontumor lung samples and a few dozen PBMC samples were TCR-sequenced for both alpha and beta chains. The paper as a whole reports these results and caveats: TCR-seq coverage of tumor T cells was estimated to be only roughly 7.5% for alpha chains and 13% for beta chains. The tumor nonsynonymous mutation count correlated with the number of expanded intratumoral alpha and beta TCRs. Confirming at a functional level the hypothesis that regional TCRs recognize regional mutations was considered to require additional single-cell paired TCR alpha and beta sequencing. The count of ubiquitous expanded TCRs correlated with the count of ubiquitous nonsynonymous mutations, and the count of regional expanded TCRs correlated with the count of regional nonsynonymous mutations.

From its cysteine to its phenylalanine, the CDR3 spans 14 amino acids. Here the CDR3 DNA is all that survives: 42 bases in frame from base 1. CDR1 and CDR2 are read off the germline V gene as KGHSH and LQKENI. V has 4 bases trimmed and J has 7 bases trimmed; junction bases matching no gene number 4. Per the publication, the time point label means: sample taken at primary tumor resection. Donors were around 69 patients with early-stage, untreated non-small cell lung cancer from the lung TRACERx cohort. For TCR sequencing, whole RNA was extracted from tumor and nontumor lung tissue, or from cryopreserved PBMC samples, and no cell sorting was done. Only patients with enough RNA available from two or more tumor regions were chosen for TCR sequencing. Before being selected, tumor and adjacent nontumor lung specimens were reviewed by a lung pathologist. Libraries were made using 5' RACE. Sequencer: NextSeq 500. In the TCR library protocol, a unique molecular identifier was attached to each TCR cDNA molecule so that PCR and sequencing errors could be corrected. The original methods were these. Decombinator tools were used for TCR identification, UMI-based error correction and CDR3 extraction. TCRs above a frequency of 2 per 1,000, corresponding to the top 1% of the tumor frequency distribution, were defined as expanded. Expanded tumor TCRs were classed as regional if statistically deemed absent (corrected P<0.05) from at least one tumor region, otherwise ubiquitous. Renyi diversity was computed with the R vegan package after each repertoire had been subsampled 100 times to 5,000 TCRs. To build CDR3 similarity networks, amino acid triplet string-kernel similarity was used, and CDR3s were connected when their pairwise similarity was above 0.82. TCRdb reran the public reads through fastp at Q25 and MiXCR, keeping productive beta chains. Each entry merges the rows of one CDR3 protein and shows their most common DNA and genes. It is TCRdb's table, rather than the study itself, that gives the V and J calls and clone size. For this sample there are 9,800 or so distinct CDR3 sequences; more than 5% appear just once. About 9.5% of the sample is in the top ten clones.

This clonotype was recorded many times. Its antigen target is currently unknown. There are no base qualities to consult, and no much larger clone falls within one base. Source: lung tumor tissue, taken at surgery. The receptor was derived from a male donor with early-stage non-small cell lung cancer. The chain couples TRBV18 to TRBJ1-6; TRBD1 matches 7 bases in the middle. In nucleotide form, the sequence is TGTGCCAGCTCACTCCGGGACAGCAATTCACCCCTCCACTTT. Its protein product is CASSLRDSNSPLHF.